This record looks at one T cell receptor (beta chain) sequence and its context. This entry is derived from a study of T-cell reconstitution after alpha-beta-depleted transplantation in children. Researchers prepared the TCRbeta library using unique molecular identifiers, the study reports. TCRdb re-analysed the PCR reads in MiXCR, keeping a single row per CDR3 protein. The repertoire includes 440,000 or so distinct CDR3 sequences, roughly 43% of them detected once, and roughly 27% sits in the top ten. V was trimmed by 6 bases and J by 6 bases, leaving 8 bases between them. The CDR3 consists of 11 residues.

The source is a girl aged 2 to 9 with aplastic anemia, due to receive a stem cell transplant. This sample comprised PBMCs, obtained before TCRalphabeta/CD19-depleted stem cell transplant. The V and J genes are TRBV12-3 or TRBV12-4 and TRBJ1-2; no definite D call. In nucleotides, the CDR3 is TGTGCCAGCAGCCTGGGGAATGGCTACACCTTC. Protein: CASSLGNGYTF.